Many counts were recorded for the clone carrying this TCR beta chain. Its antigen is as yet unknown. TCRdb independently ran MiXCR on the 5' RACE reads; one entry per CDR3 protein. Of fewer than 150,000 distinct CDR3 sequences listed, about 8% were seen once; the top ten hold less than 0.95%. These data belong to a study of T cells after yellow fever vaccination. Overall study results and limits: Only a small proportion of the clonotypes turned up in both the CD4 and the CD8 compartments, likely arising from convergent recombination.

The length of the CDR3 is 15 residues. Germline V lookup: CDR1 SEHNR, CDR2 FQNEAQ (reference sequence). The ends were cut back, 1 base at V and 0 bases at J, with 8 bases in the middle. This TCR was sampled from a man aged 25-45 years who received the YFV17D yellow fever vaccine. The sequencing here drew on CD4+ T cells sorted from PBMCs, taken 5 days after the yellow fever booster vaccination. This rearrangement joins TRBV7-9 to TRBJ2-3, with TRBD2 as a possible D gene (6 bases). DNA of the CDR3: TGTGCCAGCAGCTTAGACGGGACTAGCACAGATACGCAGTATTTT. As protein: CASSLDGTSTDTQYF.